This T cell receptor (beta chain) is drawn from a study of T cells in localized non-small cell lung cancer. General observations from the study: Longer overall survival associated with higher blood T cell density; shorter survival with higher adjacent-lung clonality. Median detection of top 100 tumor clones in adjacent lung was approximately 50 clones. Uninvolved adjacent lung showed higher T cell clonality than tumor.

From germline, CDR1 is SGHRS and CDR2 YFSETQ. V trimming: 3 bases; J trimming: 3 bases; junction bases outside the gene matches: 3. This CDR3 region has 14 residues. A word on this clone: Its antigen is not identified.

Clones were sequenced by immunoSEQ multiplex PCR, and TCRdb holds only the in-frame ones, with some missing. The sample comprises under 4,000 clones, approximately 21% of which are singletons, and approximately 5.5% rests with the top ten. This TCR was recovered from a female donor older than 55 with stage II lung adenocarcinoma. The sequences come from lung tumor tissue, collected before any cancer treatment. V is TRBV5-1 and J is TRBJ2-1, with 7 bases lining up with TRBD1. The CDR3 here is CASSSGTDYNEQFF. In nucleotides, the CDR3 is TGCGCCAGCAGCTCCGGGACAGACTACAATGAGCAGTTCTTC.